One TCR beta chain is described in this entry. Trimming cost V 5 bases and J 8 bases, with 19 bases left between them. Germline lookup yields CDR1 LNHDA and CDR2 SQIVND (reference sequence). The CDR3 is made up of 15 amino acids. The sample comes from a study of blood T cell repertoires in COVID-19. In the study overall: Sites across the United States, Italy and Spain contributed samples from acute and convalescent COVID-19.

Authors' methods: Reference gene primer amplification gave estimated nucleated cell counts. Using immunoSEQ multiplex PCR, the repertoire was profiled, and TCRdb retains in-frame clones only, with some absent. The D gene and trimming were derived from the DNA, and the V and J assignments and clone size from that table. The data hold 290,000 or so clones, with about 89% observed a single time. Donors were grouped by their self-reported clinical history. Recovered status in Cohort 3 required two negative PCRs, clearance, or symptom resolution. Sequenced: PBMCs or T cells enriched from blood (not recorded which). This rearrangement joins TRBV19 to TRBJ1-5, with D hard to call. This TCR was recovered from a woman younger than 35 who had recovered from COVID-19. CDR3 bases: TGTGCCAGTAGTGACCAGACGGGAACCGGAGAGCCCCAGCATTTT. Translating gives CASSDQTGTGEPQHF.